This TCR beta chain derives from a study of memory CD4+ T cells and cytomegalovirus serostatus. Turning to the study itself: Healthy Belgian adult donors included nine or ten CMV-positive and some 23 CMV-negative people.

Some clones are missing from TCRdb's copy, which holds only in-frame ones; the method was immunoSEQ multiplex PCR. The data contain over 65,000 clones, 80% of them singletons. The sort gate was single viable CD3+CD4+CD8-CD45RO+ cells for memory CD4+ T cells. The CDR3 spans 15 residues. Germline CDR1 reads SGHRS; CDR2 reads YFSETQ. V shed 1 base and J shed 4 bases, with 13 bases lying between them. The sequence derives from an adult in good health and CMV-seronegative. The chain combines TRBV5-1 with TRBJ2-3; D is tentatively TRBD1 or TRBD2 (6 bases each). The sequencing sample was made of memory CD4+ T cells from blood. Written as DNA, the CDR3 is TGCGCCAGCAGCTTGAGGGGGTGGGGGGCAGATACGCAGTATTTT. Translating gives CASSLRGWGADTQYF.